This T cell receptor (beta chain) was sequenced in a study of T cells in tumors after PD-1 blockade (dated by TCRdb to the late 2010s). With regard to the full study: Patients were excluded if they had prior checkpoint blockade, use of systemic immunosuppressants, or recent radiotherapy or other anti-cancer therapy within 4 weeks. Patients were treated with either pembrolizumab 200 mg every 3 weeks or cemiplimab 350 mg every 2 weeks. Some patients also continued taking vismodegib 150 mg daily during anti-PD-1 treatment. On average, peripheral blood samples had 95,000 to 140,000 TCR templates (range roughly 24,000-280,000) and 35,000 to 45,000 unique clonotypes. The study performed paired single-cell RNA and TCR sequencing on site-matched tumors from BCC or SCC patients before and after anti-PD-1 therapy. To compare clonotypes in blood versus tumor, bulk TCR sequencing was run on around ten peripheral blood samples drawn from four to six patients. Clinical response was assessed using RECIST version 1.1.

What the research found in general, with its limitations: The source of novel T cell clones was not identified and could include lymphoid organs or rare unexpanded clones within the tumor or its periphery. Roughly 40% of TCR clonotypes from the tumor were detected in blood, and certain novel exhausted tumor clones were present in blood collected before treatment, which suggests recruitment from the periphery.

The time point label on this specimen signifies: after anti-PD-1 therapy. Genomic DNA extracted from tumor biopsies or peripheral blood was used for bulk TCRbeta sequencing, with input ranging from about 550 ng to 6,004 ng. All patients had histologically proven advanced or metastatic basal or squamous cell carcinoma and were poor candidates for surgical resection. Of the ten to eleven patients making up the basal cell carcinoma cohort, several underwent bulk tumor TCR sequencing. The immunoSEQ platform was used to carry out deep TCRbeta sequencing. Processing in the source paper ran as follows. Only productive rearrangements were exported from the immunoSEQ Analyzer for further analysis. T cell phenotypes were assigned to bulk TCRbeta clonotypes by matching to single-cell RNA+TCR-seq clones sharing the same TCRbeta sequence. Tumor enrichment of a clone was calculated by dividing the clone's tumor frequency by the clone's PBMC frequency, both taken from bulk TCR sequencing. TCRs were sorted with GLIPH into specificity groups, meaning clusters of distinct TCRs that share CDR3 motifs and likely recognize common antigens. The clones in this table, taken by TCRdb from immuneACCESS, are in-frame only. Not every clone is retained; where verified, under half of the shortfall comes from an unresolved V gene, and the cause of the rest is unknown. D and trimming were read from the DNA, whereas the V and J calls and clone size are those reported in that table. In this sample the table shows 50,000 to 75,000 clones, around two thirds of which occur a single time. In total, the top ten clones hold 4.7% of the sample.

Points on this clone: Its cognate antigen has yet to be identified. Per-base qualities were not stored, and no clone one base away is much larger.

The sequenced sample was PBMCs, obtained after anti-PD-1 treatment. The clonotype was recovered from a human donor with basal cell carcinoma.

Here the CDR3 is given as CASSAAGQNYGYTF. The DNA sequence reads TGTGCCAGCAGTGCCGCCGGACAGAACTATGGCTACACCTTC. Rearrangement joined TRBV28 to TRBJ1-2; TRBD1 is a possible D gene, resting on 6 matching bases. The germline V gene gives CDR1 as MDHEN and CDR2 as SYDVKM. V drops 5 bases and J drops 2 bases, leaving 12 bases in between. Its CDR3 holds 14 amino acids, cysteine through phenylalanine. The DNA shown is the 42-base CDR3, in frame from base 1.